This T cell receptor beta chain was found in a study of T-cell memory formation after mild COVID-19. Study background: TCR clusters were largely donor specific. Overall study findings and caveats: Several responding clones turned up in pre-infection memory, indicating that cross-reactive memory may have taken part.

TCRdb re-derived calls from the 5' RACE reads in MiXCR, one entry per CDR3 protein. The sample has 100,000 to 130,000 distinct CDR3 sequences, roughly a sixth seen once. The CDR3 totals 15 residues. The germline gives CDR1 LGHNA, CDR2 YSLEER. V was clipped by 5 bases and J by 8 bases; unmatched bases: 10. Comments on this clonotype: Antigen unknown.

The material sequenced was PBMCs or a T cell subset sorted from them (not recorded which). The receptor was derived from a man between 18 and 35 years old who had mild COVID-19 (a few samples of this study predate the infection). Cell type and time point are not known. The rearrangement links TRBV4-3 to TRBJ2-5; TRBD1 matches at 11 bases. The CDR3 here is CASSTQDRGLDTQYF. In DNA form, the CDR3 reads TGCGCCAGCAGCACCCAGGACAGGGGGCTAGATACCCAGTACTTC.